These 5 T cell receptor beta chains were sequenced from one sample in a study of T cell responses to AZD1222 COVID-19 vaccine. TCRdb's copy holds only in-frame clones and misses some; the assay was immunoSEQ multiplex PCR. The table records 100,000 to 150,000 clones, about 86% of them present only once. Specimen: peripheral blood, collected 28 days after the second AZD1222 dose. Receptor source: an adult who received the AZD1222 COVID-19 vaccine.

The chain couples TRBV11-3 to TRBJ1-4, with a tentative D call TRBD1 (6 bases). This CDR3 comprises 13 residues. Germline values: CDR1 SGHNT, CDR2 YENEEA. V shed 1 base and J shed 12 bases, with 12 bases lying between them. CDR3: CASSLASTGQLFF. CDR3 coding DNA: TGTGCCAGCAGCTTAGCGTCCACAGGGCAACTGTTTTTT.

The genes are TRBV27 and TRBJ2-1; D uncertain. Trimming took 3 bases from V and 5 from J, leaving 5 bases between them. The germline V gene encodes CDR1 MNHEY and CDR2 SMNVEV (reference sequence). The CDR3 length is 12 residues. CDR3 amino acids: CASSLDHNEQFF. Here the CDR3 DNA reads TGTGCCAGCAGTTTGGACCACAATGAGCAGTTCTTC.

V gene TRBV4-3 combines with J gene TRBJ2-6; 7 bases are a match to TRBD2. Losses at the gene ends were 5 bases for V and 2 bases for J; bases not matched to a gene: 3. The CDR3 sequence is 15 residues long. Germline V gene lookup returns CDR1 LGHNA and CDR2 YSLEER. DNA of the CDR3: TGCGCCAGCAGCGTGGGAGGGACTGGGGCCAACGTCCTGACTTTC. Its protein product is CASSVGGTGANVLTF.

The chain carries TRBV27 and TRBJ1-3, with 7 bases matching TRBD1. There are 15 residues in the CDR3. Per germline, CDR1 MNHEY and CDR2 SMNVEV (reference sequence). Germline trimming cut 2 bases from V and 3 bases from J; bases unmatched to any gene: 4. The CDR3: CASSLDRASGNTIYF. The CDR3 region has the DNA TGTGCCAGCAGTTTAGACAGGGCCAGTGGAAACACCATATATTTT.

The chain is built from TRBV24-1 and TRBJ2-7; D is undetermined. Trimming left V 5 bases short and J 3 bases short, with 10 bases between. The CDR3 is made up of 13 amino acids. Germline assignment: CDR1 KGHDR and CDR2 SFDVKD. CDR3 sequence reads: CATSASGYYEQYF. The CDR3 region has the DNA TGTGCCACCAGTGCTTCAGGTTACTACGAGCAGTACTTC.